Below, 17 T cell receptor beta chains from the same sample are listed, as sequenced in a study of blood T cell repertoires in COVID-19 (dated by TCRdb to the early 2020s). The library was produced with the immunoSEQ multiplex PCR assay. Sourced from immuneACCESS, this table was stored by TCRdb with only in-frame sequences that have V and J called. A share of the clones is absent; for the studies checked, an unresolved V gene accounts for under half, and the remainder has no known explanation. The sample table records some 30,000 clones; 84% of these occur just once. The ten largest clones capture roughly 13% of the sample. Sequencing was carried out using peripheral blood. These receptors all stem from a human donor in a cohort sampled during active COVID-19.

The chain's CDR3 is CASSLAPVNYNEQFF. CDR3 nucleotides: TGTGCCAGCAGCTTGGCTCCCGTTAACTACAATGAGCAGTTCTTC. V gene TRBV5-8 combines with J gene TRBJ2-1; D uncertain. The CDR3 is 15 amino acids. Germline assignment: CDR1 SGHTS and CDR2 YDEGEE. V was shortened by 0 bases and J by 3 bases, with 10 bases between the two germline ends.

The chain is built from TRBV5-1 and TRBJ2-3, with D perhaps TRBD1 (6 bases). The CDR3 contains 15 residues. Germline V gene sequence: CDR1 SGHRS, CDR2 YFSETQ. With 0 bases removed from V and 2 bases from J, the gap between germline ends came to 10 bases. The CDR3 coding sequence is TGCGCCAGCAGCTTGGACAGGGCTGCCACAGATACGCAGTATTTT. It specifies CASSLDRAATDTQYF. Complete variable domain (other parts from reference TRBV5-1 and TRBJ2-3): KAGVTQTPRYLIKTRGQQVTLSCSPISGHRSVSWYQQTPGQGLQFLFEYFSETQRNKGNFPGRFSGRQFSNSRSEMNVSTLELGDSALYLCASSLDRAATDTQYFGPGTRLTVL.

The chain joins TRBV15 to TRBJ1-4, with TRBD1 matching 11 bases. The CDR3 is 15 residues long. CDR1 is LNHNV, CDR2 YYDKDF, per germline (reference sequence). V was clipped by 5 bases and J by 3 bases; unmatched bases: 2. CDR3 sequence: CATSWDRGANEKLFF. CDR3 bases: TGTGCCACCAGCTGGGACAGGGGGGCTAATGAAAAACTGTTTTTT.

The rearrangement uses TRBV18 and TRBJ2-2, with 7 bases identical to TRBD1. Germline V gene data show CDR1 as KGHSH and CDR2 as LQKENI. V lost 1 base to trimming and J lost 0 bases; unmatched junction nucleotides: 2. CDR3 length: 16 residues. In DNA, the CDR3 is TGTGCCAGCTCACCACAGGGGGCGCCGAACACCGGGGAGCTGTTTTTT. The encoded protein is CASSPQGAPNTGELFF.

The chain uses TRBV11-3 and TRBJ2-2; 7 bases fit TRBD2. The CDR3 has 15 residues. Unmatched junction bases numbered 8, after V lost 5 bases and J lost 5 bases. Germline V gives CDR1 SGHNT, CDR2 YENEEA. CDR3: CASSPRGGGTGELFF. CDR3 DNA sequence: TGTGCCAGCAGCCCGCGTGGGGGAGGGACCGGGGAGCTGTTTTTT.

The chain links TRBV19 to TRBJ1-1; TRBD1 is a possible D gene (6 bases). Germline V gene sequence: CDR1 LNHDA, CDR2 SQIVND (reference sequence). V was cut by 4 bases and J by 8 bases, with 14 bases left in between. The CDR3 has 13 residues. For the CDR3, the DNA is TGTGCCAGTAGTACGTTACAGGGAGGGGAAGCTTTCTTT. Its translation is CASSTLQGGEAFF.

The chain has TRBV10-3 and TRBJ2-3; 9 bases align to TRBD1. The CDR3 is 16 amino acids. The germline V gene has CDR1 ENHRY and CDR2 SYGVKD. V lost 6 bases and J lost 3; bases outside the gene matches: 10. The CDR3 region has the DNA TGTGCCATCAGCGAGCCGGGACAGGGAGGGACAGATACGCAGTATTTT. Protein product: CAISEPGQGGTDTQYF.

V and J are TRBV6-5 and TRBJ1-1, with D uncertain. The CDR3 runs 13 residues. The V and J ends lost 6 bases and 5 bases respectively, with 13 bases between them. Germline CDR1 MNHEY, CDR2 SVGAGI. CDR3 protein: CASRALLETEAFF. The DNA of the CDR3 is TGTGCCAGCAGAGCCCTTCTCGAGACTGAAGCTTTCTTT.

In this sample, this clone turned up a few times. The chain is built from TRBV6-2 or TRBV6-3 and TRBJ2-7; the D gene is possibly TRBD2 (5 bases). Trimming removed 5 bases at V and 9 bases at J, with 23 bases between. This CDR3 is built from 15 residues. Germline assignment: CDR1 MNHEY and CDR2 SVGEGT. This CDR3 is CASSQEQLDARGQYF. The CDR3 DNA is TGTGCCAGCAGTCAAGAACAACTGGACGCCCGGGGGCAGTACTTC.

The gene calls are TRBV3-1 (or the pseudogene TRBV3-2) and TRBJ2-5, with D maybe TRBD1 (5 bases). With 1 base removed from V and 7 bases from J, the gap between germline ends came to 13 bases. Germline-derived CDR1 and CDR2 are LGHDT and YNNKEL (reference sequence). The CDR3 extends over 14 amino acids. The CDR3 is CASSQGGGIGTQYF. The CDR3 region has the DNA TGTGCCAGCAGCCAAGGGGGCGGCATCGGGACCCAGTACTTC.

This clone was found a few times. The chain joins TRBV6-5 to TRBJ1-3; D might be TRBD1 (5 bases). V lost 6 bases to trimming and J lost 2 bases, with 17 bases between them. The CDR3 sequence is 16 residues long. The germline gives CDR1 MNHEY, CDR2 SVGAGI. This chain's CDR3 is CASSYTAAGTGNTIYF. CDR3 coding DNA: TGTGCCAGCAGCTACACCGCGGCAGGGACTGGAAACACCATATATTTT.

The chain uses TRBV6-4 and TRBJ1-1, with D perhaps matching TRBD1 (5 bases). The V end lost 0 bases, the J end lost 12 bases, and 17 bases lay between the germline ends. The CDR3 covers 14 residues. CDR1 and CDR2 from the germline V gene are MRHNA and SNTAGT. CDR3 nucleotides: TGTGCCAGCAGTGACTCGGGCGACAGCCCGGAGACTTTCTTT. Translation gives CASSDSGDSPETFF.

The chain has TRBV9 and TRBJ1-3; 11 bases match TRBD1. CDR3 length equals 17 residues. Germline CDR1 is SGDLS and CDR2 is YYNGEE. Losses at the gene ends were 0 bases for V and 2 bases for J; bases not matched to a gene: 4. CDR3 sequence: CASSVVPGQGAGNTIYF. The CDR3 region has the DNA TGTGCCAGCAGCGTAGTACCGGGACAGGGGGCTGGAAACACCATATATTTT.

The chain is built from TRBV7-8 and TRBJ2-2, with 11 bases identical to TRBD1. The CDR3 is made up of 16 amino acids. Germline V gene lookup returns CDR1 SGHVS and CDR2 FQNEAQ. Losses at the gene ends were 5 bases for V and 7 bases for J; bases not matched to a gene: 9. CDR3 amino acids: CASSARDRGMGGELFF. CDR3 nucleotide sequence: TGTGCCAGCAGCGCCCGGGACAGGGGGATGGGCGGGGAGCTGTTTTTT.

This chain uses TRBV5-8 with TRBJ1-2, with D possibly matching TRBD1 (6 bases). This CDR3 is 14 amino acids long. With 3 bases removed from V and 8 bases from J, the gap between germline ends came to 17 bases. The germline V gene has CDR1 SGHTS and CDR2 YDEGEE. The CDR3 nucleotides are TGTGCCAGCAGCTCTGAATCAGGGGAGCGAGGCTACACCTTC. Protein product: CASSSESGERGYTF.

The chain combines TRBV10-2 with TRBJ2-7; 10 bases map to TRBD2. This CDR3 comprises 11 residues. Losses at the gene ends were 8 bases for V and 7 bases for J; bases not matched to a gene: 2. The germline gives CDR1 WSHSY, CDR2 SAAADI. As DNA, the CDR3 is TGCGCCAGCCTGACTAGCGGGGAGCAGTACTTC. Residues: CASLTSGEQYF.

The genes are TRBV5-5 and TRBJ1-3, with a weak D call TRBD1 (5 bases). CDR1 is SGHKS, CDR2 YYEKEE, per germline (reference sequence). V was pared by 0 bases and J by 4 bases, with 14 bases between. This CDR3 spans 16 amino acids. This CDR3 reads CASSLVFGGEGNTIYF. The CDR3 DNA reads TGTGCCAGCAGCTTGGTTTTCGGGGGGGAAGGAAACACCATATATTTT.